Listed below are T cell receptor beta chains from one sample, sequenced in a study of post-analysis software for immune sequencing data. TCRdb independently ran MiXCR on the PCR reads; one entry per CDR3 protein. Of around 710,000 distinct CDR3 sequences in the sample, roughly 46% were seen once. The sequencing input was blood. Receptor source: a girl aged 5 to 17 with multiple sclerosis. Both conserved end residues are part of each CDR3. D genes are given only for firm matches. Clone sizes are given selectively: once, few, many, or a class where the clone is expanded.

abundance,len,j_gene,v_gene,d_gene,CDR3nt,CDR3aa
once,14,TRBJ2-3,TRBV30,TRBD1,TGTGCCTGGAGTGAAGGGGGCAGAACAGATACGCAGTATTTT,CAWSEGGRTDTQYF
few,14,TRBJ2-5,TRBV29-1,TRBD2,TGCAGCGCCGCGGGACTAGCGGGTCAAGAGACCCAGTACTTC,CSAAGLAGQETQYF
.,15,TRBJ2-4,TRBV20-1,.,TGCAGTGCCTTAGCTATGGGGGGGCCCAAAAACATTCAGTACTTC,CSALAMGGPKNIQYF
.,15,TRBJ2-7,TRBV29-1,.,TGCAGCGTTGAAGGGACAGTCGAGGGTACCTACGAGCAGTACTTC,CSVEGTVEGTYEQYF
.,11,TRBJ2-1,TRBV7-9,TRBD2,TGTGTTGGCGGGAGGGAGAATGAGCAGTTCTTC,CVGGRENEQFF
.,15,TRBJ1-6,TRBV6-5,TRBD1,TGTGCCAGCAGTTACTCGGGGACAGGGGGCTCACCCCTCCACTTT,CASSYSGTGGSPLHF
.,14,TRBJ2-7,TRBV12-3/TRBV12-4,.,TGTGCCAGCAGTTTAGATCACCCGGCGGTCGAGCAGTACTTC,CASSLDHPAVEQYF
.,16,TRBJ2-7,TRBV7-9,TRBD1,TGTGCCAGCAGCTTGGGGGGACAGGGAAGGAGCCACGAGCAGTACTTC,CASSLGGQGRSHEQYF
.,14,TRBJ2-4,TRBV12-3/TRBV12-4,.,TGTGCCAGCAGTTTTGGAGGGGCCAAAAACATTCAGTACTTC,CASSFGGAKNIQYF
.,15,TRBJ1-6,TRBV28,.,TGTGCCAGCAGTTTAGGTCAACGACCGGGGTCACCCCTCCACTTT,CASSLGQRPGSPLHF
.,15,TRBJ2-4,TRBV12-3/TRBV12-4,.,TGTGCCAGCAGTGGCAACGGGTTGGCCAAAAACATTCAGTACTTC,CASSGNGLAKNIQYF
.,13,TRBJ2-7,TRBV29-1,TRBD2,TGCAGCGTTGAAATTGATAGCGGGAGCCTACAGTACTTC,CSVEIDSGSLQYF
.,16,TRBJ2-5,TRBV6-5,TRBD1,TGTGCCAGCAGTTACTCATCCGACAGGGGACAAGAGACCCAGTACTTC,CASSYSSDRGQETQYF
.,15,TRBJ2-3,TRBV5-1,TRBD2,TGCGCCAGCAGCATGGGACTAGGAGGAGGAGATACGCAGTATTTT,CASSMGLGGGDTQYF
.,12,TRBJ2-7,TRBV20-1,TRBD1,TGCAGCCAGACAGGGAGTACCTCCGAGCAGTACTTC,CSQTGSTSEQYF
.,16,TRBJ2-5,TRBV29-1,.,TGCAGCGTCGTTGCTCCGGGACCCCGGGTGCAAGAGACCCAGTACTTC,CSVVAPGPRVQETQYF
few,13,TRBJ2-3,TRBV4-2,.,TGTGCCAGCAGCGAAAATTTTGGAGATACGCAGTATTTT,CASSENFGDTQYF
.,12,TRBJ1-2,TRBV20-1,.,TGCAGTGCTAGAGCCAGGTTTGAGGGCTACACCTTC,CSARARFEGYTF
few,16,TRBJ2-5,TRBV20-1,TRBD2,TGCAGTGCTACCAAACCGCCCGGGACTAGGGGTGAGACCCAGTACTTC,CSATKPPGTRGETQYF
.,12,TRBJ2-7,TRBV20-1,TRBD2,TGCAGTGTATCTAGCGGGAAGAGCGAGCAGTACTTC,CSVSSGKSEQYF
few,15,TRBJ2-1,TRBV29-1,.,TGCAGCGTTGAGAGGGGAGGTGGATCCTACAATGAGCAGTTCTTC,CSVERGGGSYNEQFF
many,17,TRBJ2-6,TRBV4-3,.,TGCGCCAGCAGCCAAGCAGAGACTAGCTCTGGGGCCAACGTCCTGACTTTC,CASSQAETSSGANVLTF
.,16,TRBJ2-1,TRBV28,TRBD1,TGTGCCAGCAGTTATCCAGGGGGCGCGAACCACAATGAGCAGTTCTTC,CASSYPGGANHNEQFF
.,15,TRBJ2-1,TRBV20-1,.,TGCAGTGCTGGGGGTACTAGTTTATCCTACAATGAGCAGTTCTTC,CSAGGTSLSYNEQFF
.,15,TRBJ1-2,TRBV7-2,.,TGTGCCAGCACGCCCACGGGGGCAGGGGACTATGGCTACACCTTC,CASTPTGAGDYGYTF
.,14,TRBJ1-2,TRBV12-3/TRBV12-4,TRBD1,TGTGCCAGCGGAAAGGACAGGGGGCCGAGCGGCTACACCTTC,CASGKDRGPSGYTF
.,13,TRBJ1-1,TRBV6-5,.,TGTGCCAGCAGGATTGACCCGAACACTGAAGCTTTCTTT,CASRIDPNTEAFF
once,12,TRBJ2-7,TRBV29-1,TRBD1,TGCAGCGTGACAAGGACAGGGGACGAGCAGTACTTC,CSVTRTGDEQYF
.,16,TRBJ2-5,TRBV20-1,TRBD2,TGCAGTGCTAGAGATATTAGCGGGATTACTGTCGAGACCCAGTACTTC,CSARDISGITVETQYF
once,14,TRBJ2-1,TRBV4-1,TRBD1,TGCGCCAGCAGCCCGGACAGGGAGAACAATGAGCAGTTCTTC,CASSPDRENNEQFF
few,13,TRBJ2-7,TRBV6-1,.,TGTGCCAGCAGTGACGGGAGTTGGTACGAGCAGTACTTC,CASSDGSWYEQYF
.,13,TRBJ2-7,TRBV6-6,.,TGTGCCAGCTCCCTGGACACTAGAGGGGAGCAGTACTTC,CASSLDTRGEQYF